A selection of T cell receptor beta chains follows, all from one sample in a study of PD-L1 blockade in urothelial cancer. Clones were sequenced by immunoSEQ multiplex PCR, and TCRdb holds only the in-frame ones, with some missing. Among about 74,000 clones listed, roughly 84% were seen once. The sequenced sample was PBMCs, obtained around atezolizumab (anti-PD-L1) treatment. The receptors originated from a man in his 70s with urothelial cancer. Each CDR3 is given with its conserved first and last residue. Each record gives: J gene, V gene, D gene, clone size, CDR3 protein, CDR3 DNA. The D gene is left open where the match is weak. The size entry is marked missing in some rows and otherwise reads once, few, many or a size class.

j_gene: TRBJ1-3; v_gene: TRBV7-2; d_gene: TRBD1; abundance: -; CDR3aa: CASSTQQGSGNTIYF; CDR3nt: TGTGCCAGCAGCACTCAACAGGGGAGCGGAAACACCATATATTTT
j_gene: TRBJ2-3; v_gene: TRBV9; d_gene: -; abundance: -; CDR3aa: CASRRTDSTDTQYF; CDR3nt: TGTGCCAGCAGGAGGACAGACAGCACAGATACGCAGTATTTT
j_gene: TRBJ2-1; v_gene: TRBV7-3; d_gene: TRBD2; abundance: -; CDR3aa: CASSFGAGVGEQFF; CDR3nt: TGTGCCAGCAGCTTCGGCGCGGGAGTCGGAGAGCAGTTCTTC
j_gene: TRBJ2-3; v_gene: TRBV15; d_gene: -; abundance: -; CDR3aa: CATSRSVISTDTQYF; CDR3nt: TGTGCCACCAGCAGGTCGGTGATTAGCACAGATACGCAGTATTTT
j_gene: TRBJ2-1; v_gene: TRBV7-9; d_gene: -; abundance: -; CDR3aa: CASSLWTSYNEQFF; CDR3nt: TGTGCCAGCAGCTTATGGACAAGTTACAATGAGCAGTTCTTC
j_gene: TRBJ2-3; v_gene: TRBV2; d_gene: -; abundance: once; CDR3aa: CASSESDSTQYF; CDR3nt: TGTGCCAGCAGTGAATCGGACTCCACGCAGTATTTT
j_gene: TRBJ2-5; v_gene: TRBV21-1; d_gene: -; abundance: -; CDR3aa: CASSSLAGRQETQYF; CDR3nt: TGTGCCAGCAGCTCGCTAGCGGGGAGGCAAGAGACCCAGTACTTC
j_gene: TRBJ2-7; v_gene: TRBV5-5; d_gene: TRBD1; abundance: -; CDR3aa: CASSPNPGQYNEQYF; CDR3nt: TGTGCCAGCAGCCCCAATCCGGGACAGTATAACGAGCAGTACTTC
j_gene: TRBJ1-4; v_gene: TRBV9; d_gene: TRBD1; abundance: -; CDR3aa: CASSPRTGKNEKLFF; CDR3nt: TGTGCCAGCAGCCCCCGGACAGGGAAGAATGAAAAACTGTTTTTT
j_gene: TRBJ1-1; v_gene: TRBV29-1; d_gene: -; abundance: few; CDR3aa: CSVEGRSGADTEAFF; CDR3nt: TGCAGCGTTGAAGGTCGGTCAGGGGCGGACACTGAAGCTTTCTTT
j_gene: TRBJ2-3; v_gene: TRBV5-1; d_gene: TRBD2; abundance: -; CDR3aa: CASSPGLAGGASTDTQYF; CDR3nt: TGCGCCAGCAGCCCCGGACTAGCGGGGGGGGCGAGCACAGATACGCAGTATTTT
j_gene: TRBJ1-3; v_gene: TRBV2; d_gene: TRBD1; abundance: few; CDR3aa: CASSRDSSGNTIYF; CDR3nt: TGTGCCAGCAGCCGGGACAGCTCTGGAAACACCATATATTTT
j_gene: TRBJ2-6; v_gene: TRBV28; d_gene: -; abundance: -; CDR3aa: CASSQGSSGANVLTF; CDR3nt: TGTGCCAGCAGCCAGGGGAGTTCTGGGGCCAACGTCCTGACTTTC
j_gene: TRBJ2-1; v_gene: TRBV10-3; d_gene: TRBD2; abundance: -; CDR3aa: CAIRGGYNEQFF; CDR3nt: TGTGCCATCAGGGGGGGGTACAATGAGCAGTTCTTC
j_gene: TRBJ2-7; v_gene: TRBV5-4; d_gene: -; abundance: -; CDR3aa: CASSPGGGSSYEQYF; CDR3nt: TGTGCCAGCAGCCCCGGAGGAGGGTCGTCCTACGAGCAGTACTTC
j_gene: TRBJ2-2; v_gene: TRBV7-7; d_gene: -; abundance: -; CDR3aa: CASSATGFYTGELFF; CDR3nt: TGTGCCAGCAGCGCTACAGGGTTTTACACCGGGGAGCTGTTTTTT
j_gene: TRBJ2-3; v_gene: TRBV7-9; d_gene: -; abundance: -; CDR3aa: CASSPSRRQISTDTQYF; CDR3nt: TGTGCCAGCAGCCCCTCGCGGCGGCAAATTAGCACAGATACGCAGTATTTT
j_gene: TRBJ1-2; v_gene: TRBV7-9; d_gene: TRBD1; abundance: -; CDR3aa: CASSSLTGDYGYTF; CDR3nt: TGTGCCAGCAGCTCCCTAACAGGGGACTATGGCTACACCTTC
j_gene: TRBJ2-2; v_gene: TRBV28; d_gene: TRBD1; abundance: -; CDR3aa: CASSFGRGGQVNTGELFF; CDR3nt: TGTGCCAGCAGTTTTGGAAGAGGGGGACAGGTTAACACCGGGGAGCTGTTTTTT
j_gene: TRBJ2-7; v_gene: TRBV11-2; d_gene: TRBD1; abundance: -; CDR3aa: CASSLTDRGSYEQYF; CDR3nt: TGTGCCAGCAGCTTAACGGACAGGGGGAGCTACGAGCAGTACTTC
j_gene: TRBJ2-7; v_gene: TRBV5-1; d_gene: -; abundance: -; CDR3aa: CASSYDPGFDEQYF; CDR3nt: TGCGCCAGCAGCTATGATCCAGGGTTCGACGAGCAGTACTTC
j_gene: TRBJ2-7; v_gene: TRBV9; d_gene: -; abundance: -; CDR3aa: CASSPTGQPLNEQYF; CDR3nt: TGTGCCAGCAGCCCTACAGGGCAGCCGCTGAACGAGCAGTACTTC
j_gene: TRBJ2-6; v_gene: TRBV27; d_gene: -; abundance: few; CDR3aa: CASALGGGPSGANVLTF; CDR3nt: TGTGCCAGCGCATTAGGGGGAGGGCCTTCTGGGGCCAACGTCCTGACTTTC
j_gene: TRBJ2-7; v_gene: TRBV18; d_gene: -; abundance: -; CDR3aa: CASSPRGEQYF; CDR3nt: TGTGCCAGCTCACCAAGGGGCGAGCAGTACTTC
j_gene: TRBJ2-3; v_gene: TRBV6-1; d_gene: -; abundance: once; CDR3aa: CASFEGTDTQYF; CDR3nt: TGTGCCAGCTTTGAGGGCACAGATACGCAGTATTTT